The 16 T cell receptor beta chains listed next were all sequenced from one sample in a study of Graves' ophthalmopathy and Graves' hyperthyroidism. Amplification from RNA transcripts yielded the TCR beta CDR3 regions. HTBI primers served in a first-round RT-PCR, which a second-round multiplex PCR followed. From the multiplex PCR reads, TCRdb called clonotypes with MiXCR, one entry per CDR3 protein. The table lists more than 1,000,000 distinct CDR3 sequences, 36% of them singletons. Sequencing was carried out using peripheral blood or thyroid tissue (not recorded which). The receptor source for this set is an adult man with Graves' hyperthyroidism.

The chain recombines TRBV20-1 with TRBJ2-7; weak D call: TRBD1 (5 bases). V dropped 6 bases and J dropped 7 bases, with 19 bases sitting between them. CDR1 and CDR2 (germline): DFQATT, SNEGSKA (reference sequence). CDR3 size: 13 residues. The CDR3 sequence is CSADVGPKGEQYF. CDR3 DNA sequence: TGCAGTGCCGACGTCGGGCCAAAGGGGGAGCAGTACTTC.

The sample holds many counts of this clonotype. The chain couples TRBV29-1 to TRBJ2-7, with D perhaps given as TRBD1 or TRBD2 (5 bases each). There are 13 residues in the CDR3. V dropped 4 bases and J dropped 5 bases, with 15 bases sitting between them. Germline CDR1 SQVTM, CDR2 ANQGSEA. CDR3: CSVGRGATNEQYF. The CDR3 DNA reads as TGCAGCGTTGGAAGGGGAGCTACCAACGAGCAGTACTTC.

The chain combines TRBV5-6 with TRBJ1-1; a weak D match, TRBD1 (5 bases). This CDR3 has 15 residues. The V end was cut by 3 bases, the J end by 0 bases, with 12 bases between. The V gene's germline CDR1 is SGHDT and CDR2 YYEEEE. CDR3 sequence reads: CASSWGGFMNTEAFF. The CDR3 DNA reads as TGTGCCAGCAGCTGGGGCGGGTTCATGAACACTGAAGCTTTCTTT.

The genes are TRBV29-1 and TRBJ1-3; TRBD1 aligns across 7 bases. This CDR3 spans 16 amino acids. V gave up 8 bases and J gave up 3 bases; unmatched junction bases: 16. Germline loops: CDR1 SQVTM, CDR2 ANQGSEA. Here the CDR3 DNA reads TGCAGCACTGACGGCACAGGGGACAGAAGTGGAAACACCATATATTTT. It yields the protein CSTDGTGDRSGNTIYF.

This clonotype has a count of ten or more. V and J are TRBV5-1 and TRBJ1-3; no definite D call. The CDR3 length is 14 residues. Germline values: CDR1 SGHRS, CDR2 YFSETQ. Trimming removed 1 base from V and 3 bases from J, with 8 bases in between. CDR3 DNA sequence: TGCGCCAGCAGCTTGTATGACGGTGGAAACACCATATATTTT. Encoded protein: CASSLYDGGNTIYF.

V usage is TRBV10-3 and J usage is TRBJ1-1; D call uncertain. CDR1 and CDR2 from the germline V gene are ENHRY and SYGVKD. Trimming pared 0 bases from V and 5 bases from J, leaving 7 bases between. The CDR3 runs to 13 residues. In DNA, the CDR3 is TGTGCCATCAGTGAGTCCAAAAAGACTGAAGCTTTCTTT. Protein sequence: CAISESKKTEAFF.

This clonotype was counted many times. The chain uses TRBV7-8 and TRBJ2-5, with TRBD2 matching 9 bases. The CDR3 length is 14 residues. Germline values: CDR1 SGHVS, CDR2 FQNEAQ. After removal of 5 bases from V and 4 bases from J, the junction contained 5 bases not matched to a gene. The CDR3 protein is CASSPGLARETQYF. The CDR3 region has the DNA TGTGCCAGCAGCCCCGGACTAGCGCGAGAGACCCAGTACTTC. The full variable domain, completed using reference TRBV7-8 and TRBJ2-5, is GAGVSQSPRYKVAKRGQDVALRCDPISGHVSLFWYQQALGQGPEFLTYFQNEAQLDKSGLPSDRFFAERPEGSVSTLKIQRTQQEDSAVYLCASSPGLARETQYFGPGTRLLVL.

The CDR3 is CSAHHPPKGSNQPQHF. CDR3 in DNA: TGCAGTGCCCATCACCCACCGAAGGGGAGCAATCAGCCCCAGCATTTT. The V call is TRBV20-1, the J call TRBJ1-5; the D gene is possibly TRBD1 (5 bases). CDR1 is DFQATT and CDR2 is SNEGSKA in the germline V gene (reference sequence). The V gene lost 6 bases and the J gene lost 1 base, with 19 bases spanning the gap. This CDR3 has 16 amino acids.

This clonotype appeared many times. This chain connects TRBV15 to TRBJ2-2, with a possible D match to TRBD1 (7 bases). Deletions cut 10 bases from V and 4 bases from J, with 22 bases between. Germline V gives CDR1 LNHNV, CDR2 YYDKDF (reference sequence). The CDR3 totals 16 residues. The DNA for the CDR3 is TGTGCCAGAGAGCGAGGAGGGGGCTGGAGCACCGGGGAGCTGTTTTTT. Protein sequence: CARERGGGWSTGELFF.

The sample holds many counts of this clonotype. CDR3 in DNA: TGCAGCGCAACACCCCGGACGTACAAGGCTCAAGAGACCCAGTACTTC. The encoded protein is CSATPRTYKAQETQYF. V and J are TRBV29-1 and TRBJ2-5; D is ambiguous. In germline, CDR1 is SQVTM, CDR2 ANQGSEA. This CDR3 has 16 residues. Trimming shortened V by 7 bases and J by 2 bases, and 23 bases separated the two germline ends. Based on the CDR3 plus reference TRBV29-1 and TRBJ2-5, the full variable domain is SAVISQKPSRDICQRGTSLTIQCQVDSQVTMMFWYRQQPGQSLTLIATANQGSEATYESGFVIDKFPISRPNLTFSTLTVSNMSPEDSSIYLCSATPRTYKAQETQYFGPGTRLLVL.

This clonotype appeared a few times. The chain recombines TRBV20-1 with TRBJ2-5; D is undetermined. The CDR3 extends over 13 amino acids. V was trimmed by 6 bases and J by 2 bases, leaving 13 bases between them. Germline V CDR1 and CDR2: DFQATT, SNEGSKA (reference sequence). The CDR3: CSAVKDQQETQYF. CDR3 in DNA: TGCAGTGCGGTCAAGGACCAACAAGAGACCCAGTACTTC.

This clonotype was counted ten times or more. DNA of the CDR3: TGCAGTGCGGGACTAGCGGGGAAGACCCAGTACTTC. This sequence encodes CSAGLAGKTQYF. J is TRBJ2-5 and V is TRBV20-1; 13 bases agree with TRBD2. This CDR3 is 12 amino acids long. V lost 6 bases, J lost 6 bases, and 1 base stayed unmatched. Germline CDR1 and CDR2: DFQATT and SNEGSKA (reference sequence).

As concerns this clonotype: The junction and the germline gene differ at one end; a read error may be behind it. The gene calls are TRBV29-1 and TRBJ2-6, with D possibly TRBD2 on 5 matching bases. The CDR3 runs to 11 residues. In germline, CDR1 is SQVTM, CDR2 ANQGSEA. The CDR3 coding sequence is TGCAGCGTTGTGGTTGGGTGGACTGAAGCTTTC. Translation: CSVVVGWTEAF.

A word on this clonotype: A junction boundary mismatches the germline segment, possibly from a read error. The rearrangement uses TRBV10-3 and TRBJ2-7; 15 nucleotides agree with TRBD2. Germline-derived CDR1 and CDR2 are ENHRY and SYGVKD. The CDR3 runs 16 residues. The CDR3 DNA follows: TGTGCCAGCAGTTACGGACTAGCGGGGGGGCAGGACGAGCAGTACTTC. Amino acid sequence: CASSYGLAGGQDEQYF.

The sample holds a few counts of this clonotype. The chain has TRBV14 and TRBJ1-6; 8 bases are a match to TRBD1. Germline values: CDR1 SGHDN, CDR2 FVKESK. V was pared by 0 bases and J by 0 bases, with 13 bases of the junction left unmatched. This CDR3 comprises 21 residues. CDR3 in amino acids: CASSQDPAEQGVSSYNSPLHF. The CDR3 region has the DNA TGTGCCAGCAGCCAAGATCCGGCGGAACAGGGGGTGAGCTCCTATAATTCACCCCTCCACTTT.

The chain joins TRBV6-2 or TRBV6-3 to TRBJ2-7; D not resolved. This CDR3 region has 17 residues. Trimming took off 2 bases at V and 0 bases at J, with 17 bases between the two ends. The V gene's germline CDR1 is MNHEY and CDR2 SVGEGT. This CDR3 is CASSYKETLRSSYEQYF. Written as DNA, the CDR3 is TGTGCCAGCAGTTACAAGGAGACGCTTCGGAGCTCCTACGAGCAGTACTTC.